These 5 T cell receptor beta chains share one sample of origin, sequenced in a study of cytomegalovirus exposure and HLA in healthy donors (dated by TCRdb to about 2017). The library was obtained by the immunoSEQ multiplex PCR assay. The source is immuneACCESS, and TCRdb retained only in-frame sequences with V and J called. Part of the clones is not carried over; for the studies checked, unresolved V genes explain less than half of this, and the remainder is unexplained. This sample gives 180,000 or so clones in total; 65% to 90% of them show up just once. Of the sample, roughly 12% is held by the ten largest clones. The specimen sequenced was PBMCs. The receptors derive from a woman younger than 45 in good health and CMV-seropositive.

This clone occurred a few times. This sequence joins TRBV5-1 and TRBJ2-2; 9 bases match TRBD1. CDR3 length: 15 residues. V trimming: 3 bases; J trimming: 4 bases; junction bases outside the gene matches: 4. Germline V lookup: CDR1 SGHRS, CDR2 YFSETQ. CDR3 sequence: CASSWTGEFTGELFF. The CDR3 DNA sequence: TGCGCCAGCAGCTGGACAGGGGAATTCACCGGGGAGCTGTTTTTT.

The rearrangement links TRBV11-2 to TRBJ2-7, with 9 bases aligning to TRBD1. The trim removed 5 bases at V and 3 bases at J, leaving 8 bases unmatched. Germline loops: CDR1 SGHAT, CDR2 FQNNGV. The CDR3 runs 15 residues. The CDR3 region has the DNA TGTGCCAGCAGCCCCGGGACAGGGACAATCTACGAGCAGTACTTC. Translating it yields CASSPGTGTIYEQYF.

The gene calls are TRBV5-1 and TRBJ2-1, with 8 bases aligning to TRBD2. This CDR3 contains 20 residues. Germline values: CDR1 SGHRS, CDR2 YFSETQ. V lost 4 bases to trimming and J lost 7 bases; unmatched junction nucleotides: 25. The CDR3 loop reads CASSLAGGLIITTPGNEQFF. DNA for the CDR3: TGCGCCAGCAGCCTGGCGGGGGGTCTAATTATTACGACCCCGGGGAATGAGCAGTTCTTC.

The rearrangement joins TRBV6-1 to TRBJ2-2; D unresolved. This CDR3 has 15 amino acids. In germline, CDR1 is MNHNS, CDR2 SASEGT. V lost 7 bases and J lost 6, with 18 bases in between. The CDR3 sequence: CASTPPQRVAGELFF. CDR3 nucleotide sequence: TGTGCCAGCACCCCACCCCAGCGAGTGGCCGGGGAGCTGTTTTTT.

The CDR3 bases are TGTGCCAGCAGCCTTGGGAGGCCCAACTATGGCTACACCTTC. It codes for CASSLGRPNYGYTF. V and J are TRBV6-5 and TRBJ1-2; D gene uncertain. V gave up 6 bases and J gave up 2 bases, with 13 bases separating them. CDR3 length equals 14 residues. Germline V CDR1 and CDR2: MNHEY, SVGAGI.